The sequence of this TCR beta chain was determined in a study of CD8 T cells in ankylosing spondylitis. Germline values: CDR1 MGHRA, CDR2 YSYEKL. J gave up 1 base and V 4 bases, and 7 bases lay outside the gene matches. This CDR3 contains 17 residues. Of note for this clonotype: Its antigen is as yet unknown.

Study observations and caveats: Earlier work had already found some motif variants in reactive arthritis synovial fluid and blood. The authors found the disease-linked clones to be CD8+ and relatively rare in peripheral blood. In ankylosing spondylitis patients, matched synovial fluid reportedly showed significant enrichment of disease-linked clones.

It was by quantitative 5'-RACE with molecular barcodes that TCR beta libraries were made. TCRdb redid the calling of the 5' RACE reads with MiXCR, one entry per CDR3 protein. Here the sample spans about 340,000 distinct CDR3 sequences, more than 20% being singletons. Sequenced sample: blood, either unsorted or a sorted T cell fraction (not recorded which). This rearrangement joins TRBV4-1 to TRBJ2-3; 11 bases line up with TRBD2. This TCR was recovered from a male donor with ankylosing spondylitis or in good health (not recorded which). CDR3 amino acids: CASSRSSLAGGTDTQYF. The CDR3 region has the DNA TGCGCCAGCAGCCGCTCGTCACTAGCGGGAGGCACAGATACGCAGTATTTT.